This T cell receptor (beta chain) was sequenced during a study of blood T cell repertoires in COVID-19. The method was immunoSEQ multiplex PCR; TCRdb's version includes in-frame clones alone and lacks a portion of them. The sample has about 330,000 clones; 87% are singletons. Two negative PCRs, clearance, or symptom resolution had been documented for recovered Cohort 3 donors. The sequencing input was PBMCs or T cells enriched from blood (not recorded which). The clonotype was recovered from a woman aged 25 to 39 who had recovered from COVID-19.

In DNA form, the CDR3 reads TGTGCCAGCAGCCTAGGGGGATCCTACGAGCAGTACTTC. It is translated as CASSLGGSYEQYF. The V and J genes are TRBV6-2 or TRBV6-3 and TRBJ2-7, with D possibly TRBD1 on 6 matching bases. Trimming pared 6 bases from V and 1 base from J, leaving 10 bases between. Germline values: CDR1 MNHEY, CDR2 SVGEGT. This CDR3 has 13 residues.